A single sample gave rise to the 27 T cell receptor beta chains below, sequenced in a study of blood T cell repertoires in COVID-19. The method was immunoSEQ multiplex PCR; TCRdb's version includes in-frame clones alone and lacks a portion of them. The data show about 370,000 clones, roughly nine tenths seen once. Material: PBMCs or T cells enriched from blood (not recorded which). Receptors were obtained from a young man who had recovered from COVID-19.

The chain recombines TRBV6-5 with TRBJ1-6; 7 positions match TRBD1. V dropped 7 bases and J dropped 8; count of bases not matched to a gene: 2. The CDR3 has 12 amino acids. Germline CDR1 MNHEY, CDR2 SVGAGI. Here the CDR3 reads CASNTGDSPLHF. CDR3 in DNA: TGTGCCAGCAACACAGGGGATTCACCCCTCCACTTT.

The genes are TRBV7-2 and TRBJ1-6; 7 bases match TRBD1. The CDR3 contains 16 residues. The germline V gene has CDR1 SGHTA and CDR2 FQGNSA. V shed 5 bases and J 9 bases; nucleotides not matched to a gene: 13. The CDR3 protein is CASSPRGTVLGSPLHF. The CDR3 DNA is TGTGCCAGCAGCCCTCGAGGGACAGTTTTGGGTTCACCCCTCCACTTT.

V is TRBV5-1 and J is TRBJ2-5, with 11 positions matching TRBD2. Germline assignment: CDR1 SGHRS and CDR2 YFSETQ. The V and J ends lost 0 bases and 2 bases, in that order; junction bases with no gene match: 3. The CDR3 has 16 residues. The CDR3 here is CASSLGGTSGQETQYF. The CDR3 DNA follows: TGCGCCAGCAGCTTGGGGGGGACTAGCGGTCAAGAGACCCAGTACTTC.

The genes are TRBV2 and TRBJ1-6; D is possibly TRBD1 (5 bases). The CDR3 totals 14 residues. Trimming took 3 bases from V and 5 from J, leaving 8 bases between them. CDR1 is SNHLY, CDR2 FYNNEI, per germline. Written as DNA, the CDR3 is TGTGCCAGCAGTGACGGCAGGGATAATTCACCCCTCCACTTT. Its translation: CASSDGRDNSPLHF.

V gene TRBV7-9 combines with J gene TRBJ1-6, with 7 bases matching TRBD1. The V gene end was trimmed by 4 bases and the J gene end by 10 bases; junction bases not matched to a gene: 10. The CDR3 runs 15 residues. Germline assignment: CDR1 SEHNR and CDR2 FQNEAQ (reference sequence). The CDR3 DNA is TGTGCCAGCAGCTCAGCAGGGGGATTTGGATCACCCCTCCACTTT. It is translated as CASSSAGGFGSPLHF.

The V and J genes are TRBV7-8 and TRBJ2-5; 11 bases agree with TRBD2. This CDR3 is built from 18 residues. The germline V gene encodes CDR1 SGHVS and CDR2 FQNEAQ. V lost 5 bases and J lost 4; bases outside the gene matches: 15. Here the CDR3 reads CASSHDWLAGGIGETQYF. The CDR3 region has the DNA TGTGCCAGCAGCCACGACTGGCTAGCGGGGGGAATTGGAGAGACCCAGTACTTC.

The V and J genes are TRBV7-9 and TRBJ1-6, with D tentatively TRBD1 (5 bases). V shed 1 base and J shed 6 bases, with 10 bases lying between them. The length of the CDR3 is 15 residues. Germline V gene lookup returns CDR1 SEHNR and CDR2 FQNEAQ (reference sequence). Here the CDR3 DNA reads TGTGCCAGCAGCTTAGGCAGGGATCGTAATTCACCCCTCCACTTT. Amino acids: CASSLGRDRNSPLHF.

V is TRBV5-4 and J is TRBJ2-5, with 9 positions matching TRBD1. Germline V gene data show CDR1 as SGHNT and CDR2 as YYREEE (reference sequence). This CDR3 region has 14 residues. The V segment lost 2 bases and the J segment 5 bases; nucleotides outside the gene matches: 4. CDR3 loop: CASSLGQGYETQYF. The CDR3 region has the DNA TGTGCCAGCAGCTTAGGACAGGGGTACGAGACCCAGTACTTC.

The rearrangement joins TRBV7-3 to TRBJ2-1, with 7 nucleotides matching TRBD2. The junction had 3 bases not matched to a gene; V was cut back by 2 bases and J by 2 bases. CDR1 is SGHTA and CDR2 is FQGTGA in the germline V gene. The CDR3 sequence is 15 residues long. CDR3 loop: CASSLERGAYNEQFF. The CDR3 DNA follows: TGTGCCAGCAGCTTAGAGCGGGGAGCCTACAATGAGCAGTTCTTC.

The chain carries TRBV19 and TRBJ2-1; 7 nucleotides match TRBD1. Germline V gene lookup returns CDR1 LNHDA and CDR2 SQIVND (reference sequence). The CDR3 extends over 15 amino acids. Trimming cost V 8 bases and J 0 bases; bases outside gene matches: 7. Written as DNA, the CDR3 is TGTGCCAGTGGACAGGTTGGGAGCTCCTACAATGAGCAGTTCTTC. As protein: CASGQVGSSYNEQFF. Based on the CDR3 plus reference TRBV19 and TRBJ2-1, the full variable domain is DGGITQSPKYLFRKEGQNVTLSCEQNLNHDAMYWYRQDPGQGLRLIYYSQIVNDFQKGDIAEGYSVSREKKESFPLTVTSAQKNPTAFYLCASGQVGSSYNEQFFGPGTRLTVL.

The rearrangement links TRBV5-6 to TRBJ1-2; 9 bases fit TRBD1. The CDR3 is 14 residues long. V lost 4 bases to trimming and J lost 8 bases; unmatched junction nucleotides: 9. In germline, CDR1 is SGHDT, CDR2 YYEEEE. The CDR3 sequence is CASSQQGAFQGYTF. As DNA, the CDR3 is TGTGCCAGCAGCCAACAGGGGGCCTTCCAGGGCTACACCTTC.

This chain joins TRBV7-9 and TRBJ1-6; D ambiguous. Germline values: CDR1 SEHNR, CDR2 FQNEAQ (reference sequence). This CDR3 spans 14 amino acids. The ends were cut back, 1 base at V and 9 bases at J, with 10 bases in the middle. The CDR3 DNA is TGTGCCAGCAGCTTAGAGAGCGCCGGTTCACCCCTCCACTTT. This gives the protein CASSLESAGSPLHF.

The CDR3 sequence: CASSPYEQYF. The CDR3 DNA sequence: TGTGCCAGCAGCCCATACGAGCAGTACTTC. The rearrangement uses TRBV7-3 and TRBJ2-7; D call uncertain. V was trimmed by 5 bases and J by 4 bases, leaving 3 bases between them. The CDR3 covers 10 residues. Germline V gene sequence: CDR1 SGHTA, CDR2 FQGTGA.

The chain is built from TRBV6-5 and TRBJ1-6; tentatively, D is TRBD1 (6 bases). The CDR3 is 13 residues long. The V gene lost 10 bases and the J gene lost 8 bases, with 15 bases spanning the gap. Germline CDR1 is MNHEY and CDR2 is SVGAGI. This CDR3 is CATKGTSHSPLHF. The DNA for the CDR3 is TGTGCCACCAAGGGGACATCTCATTCACCCCTCCACTTT.

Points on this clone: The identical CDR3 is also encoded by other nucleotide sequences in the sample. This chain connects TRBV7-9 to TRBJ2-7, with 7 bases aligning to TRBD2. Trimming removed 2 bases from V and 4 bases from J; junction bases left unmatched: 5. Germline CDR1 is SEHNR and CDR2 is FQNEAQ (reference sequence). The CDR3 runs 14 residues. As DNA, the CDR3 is TGTGCCAGCAGCTTATCGGGGAGGGCTTACGAGCAGTACTTC. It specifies CASSLSGRAYEQYF.

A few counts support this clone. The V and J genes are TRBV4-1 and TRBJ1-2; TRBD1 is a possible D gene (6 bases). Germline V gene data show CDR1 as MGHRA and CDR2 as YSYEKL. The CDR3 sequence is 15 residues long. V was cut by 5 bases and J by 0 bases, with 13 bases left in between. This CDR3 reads CASSEQGIANYGYTF. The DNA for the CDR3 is TGCGCCAGCAGCGAGCAGGGGATTGCTAACTATGGCTACACCTTC.

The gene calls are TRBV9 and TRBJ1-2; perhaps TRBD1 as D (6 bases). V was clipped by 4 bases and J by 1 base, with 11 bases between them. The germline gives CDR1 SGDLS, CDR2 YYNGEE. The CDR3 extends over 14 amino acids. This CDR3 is CASSFKDSNYGYTF. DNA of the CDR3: TGTGCCAGCAGCTTCAAGGACAGTAACTATGGCTACACCTTC.

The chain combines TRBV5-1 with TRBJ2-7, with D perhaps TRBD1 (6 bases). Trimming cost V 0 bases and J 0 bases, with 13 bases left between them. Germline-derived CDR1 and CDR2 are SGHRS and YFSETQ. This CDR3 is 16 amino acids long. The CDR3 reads CASSLATGTPSYEQYF. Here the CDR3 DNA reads TGCGCCAGCAGCTTGGCGACCGGGACACCCTCCTACGAGCAGTACTTC.

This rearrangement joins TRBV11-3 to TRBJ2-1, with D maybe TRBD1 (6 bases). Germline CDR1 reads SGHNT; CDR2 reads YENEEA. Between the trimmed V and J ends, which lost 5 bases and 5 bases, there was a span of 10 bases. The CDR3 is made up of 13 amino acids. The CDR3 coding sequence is TGTGCCAGCAGCCTCTACAGGGACAATGAGCAGTTCTTC. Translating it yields CASSLYRDNEQFF. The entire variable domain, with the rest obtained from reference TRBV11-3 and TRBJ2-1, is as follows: EAGVVQSPRYKIIEKKQPVAFWCNPISGHNTLYWYLQNLGQGPELLIRYENEEAVDDSQLPKDRFSAERLKGVDSTLKIQPAELGDSAVYLCASSLYRDNEQFFGPGTRLTVL.

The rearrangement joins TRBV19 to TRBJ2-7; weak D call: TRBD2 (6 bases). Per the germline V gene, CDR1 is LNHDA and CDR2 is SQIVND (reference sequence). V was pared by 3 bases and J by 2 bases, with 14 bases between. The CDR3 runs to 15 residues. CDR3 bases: TGTGCCAGTAGTATCGTTCATGGACTAACCTACGAGCAGTACTTC. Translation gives CASSIVHGLTYEQYF. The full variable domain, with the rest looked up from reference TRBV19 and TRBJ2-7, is DGGITQSPKYLFRKEGQNVTLSCEQNLNHDAMYWYRQDPGQGLRLIYYSQIVNDFQKGDIAEGYSVSREKKESFPLTVTSAQKNPTAFYLCASSIVHGLTYEQYFGPGTRLTVT.

The CDR3 nucleotides read TGTGCCAGCAGCTTGGCCGGGGAGCAGTACTTC. Amino acid sequence: CASSLAGEQYF. The chain combines TRBV5-8 with TRBJ2-7; D is unclear. Deletions cut 0 bases from V and 7 bases from J, with 5 bases between. CDR1 and CDR2 from the germline V gene are SGHTS and YDEGEE. The CDR3 is made up of 11 amino acids.

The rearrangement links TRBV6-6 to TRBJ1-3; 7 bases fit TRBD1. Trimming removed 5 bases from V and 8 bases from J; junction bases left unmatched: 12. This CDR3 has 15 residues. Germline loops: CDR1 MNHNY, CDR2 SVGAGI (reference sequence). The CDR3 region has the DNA TGTGCCAGCAGTGCTAAAACGACAGGGTTAGACACCATATATTTT. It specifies CASSAKTTGLDTIYF.

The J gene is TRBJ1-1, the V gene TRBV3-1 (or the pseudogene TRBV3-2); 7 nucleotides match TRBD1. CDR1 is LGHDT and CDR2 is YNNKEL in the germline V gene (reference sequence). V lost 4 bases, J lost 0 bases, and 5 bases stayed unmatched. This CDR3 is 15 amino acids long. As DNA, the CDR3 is TGTGCCAGCAGCCGACCGGGACAGCTGAACACTGAAGCTTTCTTT. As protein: CASSRPGQLNTEAFF.

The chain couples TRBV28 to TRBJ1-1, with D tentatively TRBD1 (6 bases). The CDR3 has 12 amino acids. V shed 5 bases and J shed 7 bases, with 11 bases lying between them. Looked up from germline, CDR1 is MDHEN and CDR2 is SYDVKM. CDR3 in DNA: TGTGCCAGCAGTCAGACAGGACTTGAAGCTTTCTTT. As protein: CASSQTGLEAFF.

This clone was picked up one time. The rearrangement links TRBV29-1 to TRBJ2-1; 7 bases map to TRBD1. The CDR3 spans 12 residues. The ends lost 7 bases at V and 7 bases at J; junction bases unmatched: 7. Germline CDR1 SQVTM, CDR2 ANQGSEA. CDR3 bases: TGCAGCGGAAGACCGACAGGGAATGAGCAGTTCTTC. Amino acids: CSGRPTGNEQFF.

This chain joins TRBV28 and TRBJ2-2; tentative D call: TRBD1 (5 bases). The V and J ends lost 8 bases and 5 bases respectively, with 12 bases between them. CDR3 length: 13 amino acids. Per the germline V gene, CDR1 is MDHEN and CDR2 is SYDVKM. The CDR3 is CASGSGSTGELFF. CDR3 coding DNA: TGTGCCAGCGGTTCAGGGTCGACCGGGGAGCTGTTTTTT.

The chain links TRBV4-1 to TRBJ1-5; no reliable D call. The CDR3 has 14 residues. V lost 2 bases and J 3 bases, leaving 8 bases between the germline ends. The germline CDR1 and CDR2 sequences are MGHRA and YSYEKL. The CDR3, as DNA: TGCGCCAGCAGCCAACTTGGAGTCAATCAGCCCCAGCATTTT. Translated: CASSQLGVNQPQHF.